This T cell receptor (beta chain) stems from a study of OX40 agonist ivuxolimab in advanced cancers. Turning to this clone: Its target is unknown.

General observations from the study: Circulating CD4+ and CD8+ T cells showed clonal expansion by week 6 at 0.1 to 3.0 mg/kg.

This CDR3 is built from 14 residues. V was pared by 6 bases and J by 5 bases, with 9 bases of the junction left unmatched. Germline CDR1 is MNHNS and CDR2 is SASEGT. Only in-frame clones appear in the TCRdb table, and some are missing; sequencing was by immunoSEQ multiplex PCR. The data hold 30,000 to 45,000 clones, with about 87% observed a single time. This receptor was identified in an adult with an advanced solid tumor such as melanoma, head and neck, liver or kidney cancer. The sequencing here drew on CD4+ or CD8+ T cells sorted from blood, taken in a trial of the OX40 agonist ivuxolimab. The chain links TRBV6-1 to TRBJ2-7; TRBD1 matches at 8 bases. The CDR3 DNA follows: TGTGCCAGCAGGGTGGGGACAGGAGGCCACGAGCAGTACTTC. The encoded protein is CASRVGTGGHEQYF.